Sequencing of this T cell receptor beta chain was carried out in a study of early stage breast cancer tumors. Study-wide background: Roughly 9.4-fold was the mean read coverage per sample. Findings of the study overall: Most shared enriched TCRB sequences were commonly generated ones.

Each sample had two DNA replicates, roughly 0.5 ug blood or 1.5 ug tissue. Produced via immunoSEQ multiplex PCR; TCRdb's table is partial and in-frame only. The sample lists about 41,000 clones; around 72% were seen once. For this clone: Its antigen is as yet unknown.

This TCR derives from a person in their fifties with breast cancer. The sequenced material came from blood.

The CDR3 DNA sequence: TGTGCCAGCAGCCGAAAGACAGGGGGGATAGTCTATGGCTACACCTTC. Translated, it gives CASSRKTGGIVYGYTF. This rearrangement joins TRBV14 to TRBJ1-2, with 9 bases identical to TRBD1. J lost 4 bases, V lost 4 bases, and 10 bases had no gene match. The germline V gene encodes CDR1 SGHDN and CDR2 FVKESK. This CDR3 spans 16 amino acids.